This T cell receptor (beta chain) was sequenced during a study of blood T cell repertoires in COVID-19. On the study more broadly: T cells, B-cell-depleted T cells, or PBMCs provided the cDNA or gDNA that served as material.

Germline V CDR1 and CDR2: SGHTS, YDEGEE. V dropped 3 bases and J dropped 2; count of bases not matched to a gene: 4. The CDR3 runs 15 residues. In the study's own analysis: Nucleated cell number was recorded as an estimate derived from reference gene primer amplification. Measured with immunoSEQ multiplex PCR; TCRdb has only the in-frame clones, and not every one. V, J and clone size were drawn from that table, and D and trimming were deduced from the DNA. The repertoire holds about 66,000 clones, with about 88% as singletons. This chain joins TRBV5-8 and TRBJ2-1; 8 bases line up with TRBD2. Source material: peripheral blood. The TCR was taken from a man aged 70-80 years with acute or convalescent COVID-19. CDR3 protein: CASSSGSGAYNEQFF. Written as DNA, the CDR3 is TGTGCCAGCAGCTCTGGTAGCGGGGCCTACAATGAGCAGTTCTTC.